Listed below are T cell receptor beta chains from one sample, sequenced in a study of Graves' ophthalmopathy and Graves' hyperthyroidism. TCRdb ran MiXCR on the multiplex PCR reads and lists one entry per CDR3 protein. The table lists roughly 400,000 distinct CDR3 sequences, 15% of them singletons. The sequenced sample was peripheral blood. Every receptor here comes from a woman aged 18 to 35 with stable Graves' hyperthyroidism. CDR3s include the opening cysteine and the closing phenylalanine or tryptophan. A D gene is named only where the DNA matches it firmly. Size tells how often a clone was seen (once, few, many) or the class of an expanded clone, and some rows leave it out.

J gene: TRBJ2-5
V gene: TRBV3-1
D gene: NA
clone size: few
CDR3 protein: CASSRGHQETQYF
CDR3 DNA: TGTGCCAGCAGCCGGGGCCACCAAGAGACCCAGTACTTC

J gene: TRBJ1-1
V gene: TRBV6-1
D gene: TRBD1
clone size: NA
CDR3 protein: CASRKQGAITEAFF
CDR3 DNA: TGTGCCAGCAGAAAACAGGGGGCGATCACTGAAGCTTTCTTT

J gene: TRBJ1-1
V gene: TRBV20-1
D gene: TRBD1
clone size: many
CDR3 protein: CSARAGGLAEAFF
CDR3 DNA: TGCAGTGCTAGAGCAGGGGGGCTTGCTGAAGCTTTCTTT

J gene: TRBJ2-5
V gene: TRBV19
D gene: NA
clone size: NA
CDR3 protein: CARGPRGHNKETQYF
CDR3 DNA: TGTGCCAGAGGACCTCGCGGACACAACAAGGAGACCCAGTACTTC

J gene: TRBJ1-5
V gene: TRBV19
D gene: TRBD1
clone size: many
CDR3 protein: CASKSQGVSNQPQHF
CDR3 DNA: TGTGCCAGTAAATCACAGGGGGTAAGCAATCAGCCCCAGCATTTT

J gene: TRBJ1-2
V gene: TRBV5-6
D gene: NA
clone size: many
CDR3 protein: CASSLGPTDYGYTF
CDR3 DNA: TGTGCCAGCAGCTTGGGGCCGACAGATTATGGCTACACCTTC

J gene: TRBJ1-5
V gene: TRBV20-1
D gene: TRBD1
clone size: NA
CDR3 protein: CSAGQGRRQPQHF
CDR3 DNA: TGCAGTGCTGGACAGGGGAGGAGGCAGCCCCAGCATTTT

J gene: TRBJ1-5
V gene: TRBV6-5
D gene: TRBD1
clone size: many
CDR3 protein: CASSPDRGQPQHF
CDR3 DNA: TGTGCCAGCAGCCCTGACAGGGGTCAGCCCCAGCATTTT

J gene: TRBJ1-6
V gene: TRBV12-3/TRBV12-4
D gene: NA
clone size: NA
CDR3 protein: CASSLGGANSPLHF
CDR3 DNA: TGTGCCAGCAGTTTGGGTGGGGCGAATTCACCCCTCCACTTT

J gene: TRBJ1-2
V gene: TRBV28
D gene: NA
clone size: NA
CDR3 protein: CASSFPTGRDGYTF
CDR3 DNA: TGTGCCAGCAGTTTCCCGACCGGGAGAGATGGCTACACCTTC

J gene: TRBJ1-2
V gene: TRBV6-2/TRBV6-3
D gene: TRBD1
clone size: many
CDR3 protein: CASSSDRRHGYTF
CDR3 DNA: TGTGCCAGCAGTTCGGACAGGCGCCATGGCTACACCTTC

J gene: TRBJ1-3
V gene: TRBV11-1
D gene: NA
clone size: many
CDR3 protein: CASSLLTGNTIYF
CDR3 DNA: TGTGCCAGCAGCTTACTAACTGGAAACACCATATATTTT

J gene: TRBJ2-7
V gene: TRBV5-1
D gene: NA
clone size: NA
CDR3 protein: CASSLSVSSEQYF
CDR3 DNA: TGCGCCAGCAGCTTGAGCGTTTCGTCCGAGCAGTACTTC

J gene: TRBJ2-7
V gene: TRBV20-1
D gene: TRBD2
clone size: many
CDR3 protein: CSAIGGDAYEQYF
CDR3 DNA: TGCAGTGCTATCGGGGGGGACGCCTACGAGCAGTACTTC

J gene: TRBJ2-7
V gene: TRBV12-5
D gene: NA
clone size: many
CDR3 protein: CASGLAYEQYF
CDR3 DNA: TGTGCTAGTGGTTTGGCCTACGAGCAGTACTTC

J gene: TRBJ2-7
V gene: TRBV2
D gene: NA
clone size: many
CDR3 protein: CASSRDGRVEQYF
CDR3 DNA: TGTGCCAGCTCCCGGGACGGACGTGTGGAGCAGTACTTC

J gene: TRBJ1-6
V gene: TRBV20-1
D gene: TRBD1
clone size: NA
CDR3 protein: CSARPRTGGNSPLHF
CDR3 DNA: TGCAGTGCACGACCTCGGACAGGGGGAAATTCACCCCTCCACTTT

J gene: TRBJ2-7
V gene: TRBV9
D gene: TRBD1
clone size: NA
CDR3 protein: CASSPSGQELYEQYF
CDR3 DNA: TGTGCCAGCAGCCCCTCAGGACAGGAGCTCTACGAGCAGTACTTC

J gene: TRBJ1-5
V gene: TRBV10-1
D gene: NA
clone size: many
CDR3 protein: CASSKQQNQPQHF
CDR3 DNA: TGCGCCAGCAGTAAACAGCAAAATCAGCCCCAGCATTTT

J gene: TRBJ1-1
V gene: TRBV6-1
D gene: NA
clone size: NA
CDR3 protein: CASRTEGTEAFF
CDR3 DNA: TGTGCCAGCAGGACTGAGGGGACTGAAGCTTTCTTT

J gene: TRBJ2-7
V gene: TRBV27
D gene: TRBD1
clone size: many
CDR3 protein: CASSLSIVGRRDRESYEQYF
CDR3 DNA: TGTGCCAGCAGTTTATCGATAGTTGGTCGTCGGGACAGGGAATCCTACGAGCAGTACTTC

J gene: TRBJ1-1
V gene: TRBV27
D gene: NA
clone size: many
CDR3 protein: CASSLHTGNTEAFF
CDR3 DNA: TGTGCCAGCAGTTTACATACAGGGAACACTGAAGCTTTCTTT

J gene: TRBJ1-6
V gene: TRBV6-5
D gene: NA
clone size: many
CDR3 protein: CASSYQADYNSPLHF
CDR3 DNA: TGTGCCAGCAGTTACCAGGCAGATTATAATTCACCCCTCCACTTT

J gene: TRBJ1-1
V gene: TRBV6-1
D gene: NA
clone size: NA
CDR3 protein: CASSERGRAFF
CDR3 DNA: TGTGCCAGCAGTGAAAGGGGTAGAGCTTTCTTT

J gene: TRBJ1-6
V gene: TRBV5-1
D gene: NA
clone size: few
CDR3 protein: CASSGINSPLHF
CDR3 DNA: TGCGCCAGCAGCGGGATTAATTCACCCCTCCACTTT

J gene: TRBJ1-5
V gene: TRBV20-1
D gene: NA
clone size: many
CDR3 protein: CSASVRGQPQHF
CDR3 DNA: TGCAGTGCTAGCGTCAGGGGTCAGCCCCAGCATTTT

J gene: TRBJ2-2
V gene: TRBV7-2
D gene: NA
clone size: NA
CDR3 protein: CASSLFRNTGELFF
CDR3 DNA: TGTGCCAGCAGCTTATTCAGGAACACCGGGGAGCTGTTTTTT

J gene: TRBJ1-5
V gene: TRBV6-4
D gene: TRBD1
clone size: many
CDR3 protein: CTSSKSDREVGNQPQHF
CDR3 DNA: TGTACCAGCAGTAAATCGGACAGGGAGGTTGGCAATCAGCCCCAGCATTTT

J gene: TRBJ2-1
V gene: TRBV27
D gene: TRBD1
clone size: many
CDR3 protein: CASSPNRGGSYNEQFF
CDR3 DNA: TGTGCCAGCAGTCCCAACAGGGGTGGGTCCTACAATGAGCAGTTCTTC

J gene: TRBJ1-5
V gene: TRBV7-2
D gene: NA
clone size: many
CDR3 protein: CASSLEGGAQPQHF
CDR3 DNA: TGTGCCAGCAGCTTAGAGGGGGGGGCTCAGCCCCAGCATTTT

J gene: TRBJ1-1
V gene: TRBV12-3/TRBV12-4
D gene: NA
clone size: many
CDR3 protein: CASSSLTWDTEAFF
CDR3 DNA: TGTGCCAGCAGTTCCCTTACTTGGGACACTGAAGCTTTCTTT

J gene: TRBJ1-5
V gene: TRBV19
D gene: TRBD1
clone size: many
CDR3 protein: CATSTGVDQPQHF
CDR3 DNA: TGTGCCACCTCGACAGGGGTGGATCAGCCCCAGCATTTT

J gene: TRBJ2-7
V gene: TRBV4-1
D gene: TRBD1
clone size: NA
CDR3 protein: CASSARDSRSRDEQYF
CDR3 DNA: TGCGCCAGCAGCGCCCGGGACAGCCGCTCTAGGGACGAGCAGTACTTC

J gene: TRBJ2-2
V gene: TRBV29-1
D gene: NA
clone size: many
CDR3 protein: CSGRVATGELFF
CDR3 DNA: TGCAGCGGCAGGGTAGCCACCGGGGAGCTGTTTTTT

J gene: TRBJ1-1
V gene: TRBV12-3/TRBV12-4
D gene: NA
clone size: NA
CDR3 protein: CASSLRAQLRNTEAFF
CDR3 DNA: TGTGCCAGCAGTTTAAGGGCTCAGCTTAGAAACACTGAAGCTTTCTTT

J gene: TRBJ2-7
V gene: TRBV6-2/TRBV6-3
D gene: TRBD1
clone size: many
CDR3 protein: CASSYSRDREFYEQYF
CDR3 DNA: TGTGCCAGCAGTTACTCGAGAGACAGGGAATTCTACGAGCAGTACTTC

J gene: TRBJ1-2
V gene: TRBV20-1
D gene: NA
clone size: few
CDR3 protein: CSARETKNNYGYTF
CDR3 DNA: TGCAGTGCTAGAGAGACAAAAAATAACTATGGCTACACCTTC

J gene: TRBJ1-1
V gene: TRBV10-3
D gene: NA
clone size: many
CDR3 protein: CAISESWGVLTVNTEAFF
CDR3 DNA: TGTGCCATCAGTGAGTCCTGGGGTGTACTAACCGTGAACACTGAAGCTTTCTTT

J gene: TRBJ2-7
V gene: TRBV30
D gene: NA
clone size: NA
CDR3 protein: CAWNEGAGAYEQYF
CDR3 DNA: TGTGCCTGGAATGAAGGGGCAGGAGCCTACGAGCAGTACTTC

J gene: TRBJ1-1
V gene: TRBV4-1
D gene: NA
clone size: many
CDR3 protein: CASSQDRGLNTEAFF
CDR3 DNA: TGCGCCAGCAGCCAAGATCGCGGTCTGAACACTGAAGCTTTCTTT

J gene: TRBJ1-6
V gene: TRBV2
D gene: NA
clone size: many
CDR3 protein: CASSDSPYNNSPLHF
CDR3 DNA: TGTGCCAGCAGTGACAGCCCCTACAATAATTCACCCCTCCACTTT

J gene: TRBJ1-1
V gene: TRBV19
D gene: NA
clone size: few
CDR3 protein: CASNSGGGTEAFF
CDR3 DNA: TGTGCCAGTAATAGCGGGGGTGGAACTGAAGCTTTCTTT

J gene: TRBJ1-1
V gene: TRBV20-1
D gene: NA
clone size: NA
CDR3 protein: CSAPGWVSGDTEAFF
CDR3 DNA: TGCAGTGCCCCTGGGTGGGTCTCGGGGGACACTGAAGCTTTCTTT

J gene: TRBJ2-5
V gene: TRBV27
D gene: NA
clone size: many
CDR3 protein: CASRLRDQETQYF
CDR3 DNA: TGTGCCAGCAGACTCCGGGACCAAGAGACCCAGTACTTC

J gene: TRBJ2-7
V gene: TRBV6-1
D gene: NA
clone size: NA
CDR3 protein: CASSEKGDGSYEQYF
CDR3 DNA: TGTGCCAGCAGTGAAAAGGGCGACGGGAGCTACGAGCAGTACTTC

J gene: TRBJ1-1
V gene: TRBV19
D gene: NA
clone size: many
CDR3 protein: CASSMGHGDTEAFF
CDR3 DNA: TGTGCCAGTAGTATGGGACATGGGGACACTGAAGCTTTCTTT

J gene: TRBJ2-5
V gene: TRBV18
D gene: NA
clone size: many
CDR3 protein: CASSQRMAASETQYF
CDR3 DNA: TGTGCCAGCTCACAAAGAATGGCGGCATCGGAGACCCAGTACTTC

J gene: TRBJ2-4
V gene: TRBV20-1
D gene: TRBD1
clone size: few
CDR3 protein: CSAATGAKNIQYF
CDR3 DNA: TGCAGTGCCGCGACAGGGGCCAAAAACATTCAGTACTTC

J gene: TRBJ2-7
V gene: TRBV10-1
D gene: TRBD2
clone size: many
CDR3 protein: CASAAGTSGGYEQYF
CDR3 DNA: TGCGCCAGCGCCGCCGGGACTAGCGGGGGATACGAGCAGTACTTC

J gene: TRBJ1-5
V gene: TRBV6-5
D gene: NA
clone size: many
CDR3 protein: CASSTHIGNQPQHF
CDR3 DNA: TGTGCCAGCAGTACCCATATAGGCAATCAGCCCCAGCATTTT

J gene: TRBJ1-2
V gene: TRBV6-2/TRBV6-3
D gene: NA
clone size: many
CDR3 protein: CASLVNYGYTF
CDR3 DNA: TGTGCCAGCTTGGTTAACTATGGCTACACCTTC

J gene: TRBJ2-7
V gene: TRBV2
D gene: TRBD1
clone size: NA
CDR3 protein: CASATGGGGTYEQYF
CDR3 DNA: TGTGCCAGCGCGACAGGGGGTGGGGGTACGTACGAGCAGTACTTC

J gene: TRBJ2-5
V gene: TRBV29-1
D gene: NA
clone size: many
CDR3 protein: CSVNAPGHSEETQYF
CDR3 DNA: TGCAGCGTTAATGCCCCGGGGCACTCCGAAGAGACCCAGTACTTC

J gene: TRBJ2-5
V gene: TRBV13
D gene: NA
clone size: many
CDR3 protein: CASSNEKTQYF
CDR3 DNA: TGTGCCAGCAGCAACGAGAAGACCCAGTACTTC